This T cell receptor beta chain was recovered during a study of regulatory T cells in long-lasting Graves disease. Study summary: Antithyroid drug intake by newly diagnosed Graves' patients had lasted under 3 months. Regarding the study as a whole: Persistent patients had more shared public clonotypes (2,741) than new patients (roughly 970). Gene preferences differed: TRBV28, TRBJ1-2, TRBJ2-5 in persistent cases.

The time point is: newly diagnosed GD, antithyroid drugs for less than 3 months. PBMC-derived RNA was used for the TCR library. CDR1 DFQATT and CDR2 SNEGSKA come from the germline V gene (reference sequence). The CDR3 runs to 12 residues. V lost 6 bases, J lost 7 bases, and 8 bases stayed unmatched. The sample holds many counts of this clonotype. Its specificity is unknown. HTBI primers from iRepertoire and Arm-PCR of CDR3 regions yielded the TCR beta libraries. TCRdb re-derived calls from the multiplex PCR reads in MiXCR, one entry per CDR3 protein. The sample includes roughly 380,000 distinct CDR3 sequences, less than 20% of them seen just once.

The sequence was obtained from a female donor with Graves disease. The starting material was peripheral blood mononuclear cells (PBMCs), obtained at new diagnosis, from a patient treated with antithyroid drugs. The rearrangement joins TRBV20-1 to TRBJ1-1; 7 bases align to TRBD1. The CDR3 loop reads CSAPRDSYEAFF. The CDR3 DNA sequence: TGCAGTGCCCCTAGGGACAGTTATGAAGCTTTCTTT.